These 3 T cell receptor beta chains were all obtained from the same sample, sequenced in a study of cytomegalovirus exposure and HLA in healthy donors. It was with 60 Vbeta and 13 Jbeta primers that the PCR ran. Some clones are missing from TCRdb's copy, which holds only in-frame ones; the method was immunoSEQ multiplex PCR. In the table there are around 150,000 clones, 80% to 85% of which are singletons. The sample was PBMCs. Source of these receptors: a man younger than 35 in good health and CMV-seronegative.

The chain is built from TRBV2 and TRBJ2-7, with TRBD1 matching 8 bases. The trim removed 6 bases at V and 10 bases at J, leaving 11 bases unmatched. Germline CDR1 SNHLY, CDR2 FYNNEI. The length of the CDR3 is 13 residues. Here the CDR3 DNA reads TGTGCCAGCAGGGCAGGGACAGGAACCCGCCAGTACTTC. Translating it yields CASRAGTGTRQYF.

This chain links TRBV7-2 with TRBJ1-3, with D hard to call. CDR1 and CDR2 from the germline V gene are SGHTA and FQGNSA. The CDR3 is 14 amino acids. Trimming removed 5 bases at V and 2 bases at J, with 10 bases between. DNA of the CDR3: TGTGCCAGCAGCCCCGGGAGGGCTGGAAACACCATATATTTT. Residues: CASSPGRAGNTIYF.

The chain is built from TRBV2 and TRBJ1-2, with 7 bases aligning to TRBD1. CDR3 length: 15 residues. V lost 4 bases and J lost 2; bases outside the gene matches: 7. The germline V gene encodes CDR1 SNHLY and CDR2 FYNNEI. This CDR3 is CASSADRETNYGYTF. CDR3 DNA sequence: TGTGCCAGCAGTGCCGACAGGGAGACCAACTATGGCTACACCTTC.